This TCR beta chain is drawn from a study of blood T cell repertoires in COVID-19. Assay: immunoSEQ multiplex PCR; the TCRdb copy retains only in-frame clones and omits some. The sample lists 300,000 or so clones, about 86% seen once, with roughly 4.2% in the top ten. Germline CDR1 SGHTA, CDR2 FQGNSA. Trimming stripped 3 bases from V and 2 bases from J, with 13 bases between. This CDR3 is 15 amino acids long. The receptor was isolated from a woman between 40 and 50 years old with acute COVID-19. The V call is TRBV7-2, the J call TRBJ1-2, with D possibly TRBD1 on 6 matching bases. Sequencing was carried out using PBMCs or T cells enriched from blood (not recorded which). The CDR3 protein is CASSFTTGANYGYTF. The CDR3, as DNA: TGTGCCAGCAGCTTCACGACAGGAGCCAACTATGGCTACACCTTC.